This T cell receptor (beta chain) is from a study of T cells in localized non-small cell lung cancer. Study-wide points: T cell clonality was highest in uninvolved adjacent lung, above tumor.

Method: immunoSEQ multiplex PCR; TCRdb's copy keeps in-frame clones and lacks some. This table has tens of thousands of clones, approximately 85% appearing once. A word on this clone: Its antigen remains unknown.

The receptor comes from a female donor over 55 with stage I lung adenocarcinoma. The sample consisted of peripheral blood, taken before any cancer treatment.

The CDR3 region is CASSEVRLAGVAGELFF. The CDR3 DNA reads as TGTGCCAGCAGTGAAGTAAGACTAGCGGGCGTGGCCGGGGAGCTGTTTTTT. The chain joins TRBV6-1 to TRBJ2-2; 10 bases align to TRBD2. CDR1 MNHNS and CDR2 SASEGT come from the germline V gene. V lost 1 base and J lost 6; bases outside the gene matches: 8. The CDR3 loop spans 17 amino acids.